Listed here are 18 T cell receptor beta chains from one sample, sequenced in a study of T cell clonality in common variable immunodeficiency. Method: immunoSEQ multiplex PCR; TCRdb's copy keeps in-frame clones and lacks some. The repertoire shows about 34,000 clones, none seen only once; the top ten take more than 2.5%. Sequenced sample: peripheral blood mononuclear cells. Receptors were obtained from a person aged 18 to 75 in good health.

This clone occurred many times. The CDR3 is cut off 3 residues early in the read; its end comes from the germline J gene. The gene calls are TRBV19 and TRBJ2-1, with D possibly TRBD1 on 6 matching bases. V lost 5 bases to trimming and J lost 9 bases, with 17 bases between them. Germline V gives CDR1 LNHDA, CDR2 SQIVND (reference sequence). This CDR3 region has 14 residues. The CDR3 reads CASSQNTGFGEQFF. CDR3 DNA, as far as it was read: TGTGCCAGTAGTCAAAATACAGGGTTTGGTGAG.

The sample holds many counts of this clone. The CDR3 end falls 3 residues outside the read, so it is completed with the germline J gene. This sequence joins TRBV20-1 and TRBJ2-3; perhaps TRBD1 as D (6 bases). CDR3 length equals 15 residues. Germline V lookup: CDR1 DFQATT, CDR2 SNEGSKA (reference sequence). V was clipped by 0 bases and J by 2 bases, with 12 bases between them. CDR3 sequence: CSARDTTGFTDTQYF. CDR3 DNA, as far as it was read: TGCAGTGCTAGAGACACGACAGGATTCACAGATACG.

This clone was counted ten times or more. The read ends 3 residues early relative to the CDR3; the germline J gene fills the gap. The chain couples TRBV19 to TRBJ2-2; TRBD2 matches at 9 bases. The germline CDR1 and CDR2 sequences are LNHDA and SQIVND (reference sequence). This CDR3 has 16 residues. The ends lost 4 bases at V and 6 bases at J; junction bases unmatched: 9. This CDR3 is CASSTLLTSGPGELFF. The part of the CDR3 DNA that was read is TGTGCCAGTAGTACCCTACTAACTAGCGGGCCCGGGGAG.

The sample holds many counts of this clone. The read halts 3 residues ahead of the CDR3 end, with the missing end drawn from the germline J gene. The V and J genes are TRBV9 and TRBJ1-2; TRBD1 matches at 11 bases. Trimming removed 3 bases from V and 3 bases from J; junction bases left unmatched: 7. From germline, CDR1 is SGDLS and CDR2 YYNGEE. The CDR3 has 16 residues. The CDR3: CASSEGTGGVYYGYTF. The sequenced CDR3 bases are TGTGCCAGCAGCGAGGGGACAGGGGGAGTTTACTATGGC. The full variable domain, rest sourced from reference TRBV9 and TRBJ1-2, is DSGVTQTPKHLITATGQRVTLRCSPRSGDLSVYWYQQSLDQGLQFLIQYYNGEERAKGNILERFSAQQFPDLHSELNLSSLELGDSALYFCASSEGTGGVYYGYTFGSGTRLTVV.

This clone was observed at least ten times. The sequence runs out 3 residues before the end of the CDR3; the remainder is reconstructed from the germline J gene. The J gene is TRBJ1-1, the V gene TRBV30, with D perhaps TRBD1 (5 bases). Germline CDR1 and CDR2: GTSNPN and SVGIG (reference sequence). V lost 2 bases, J lost 0 bases, and 10 bases lay in between. The CDR3 has 14 amino acids. CDR3 DNA, as far as it was read: TGTGCCTGGAGTAGGGGCAGAATGAACACTGAA. It codes for CAWSRGRMNTE. The whole CDR3 reads CAWSRGRMNTEAFF.

This clone was picked up many times. The CDR3 extends 3 residues past the end of the read, so its final part is completed from the germline J gene. The chain employs TRBV6-1 and TRBJ1-5; 8 bases are shared with TRBD1. Germline assignment: CDR1 MNHNS and CDR2 SASEGT. This CDR3 contains 15 residues. The ends lost 2 bases at V and 6 bases at J; junction bases unmatched: 6. The CDR3 reads CASSELSTGAQPQHF. The covered CDR3 bases are TGTGCCAGCAGTGAACTCTCGACAGGGGCTCAGCCC.

Many counts were recorded for this clone. The DNA ends 3 residues before the CDR3 does, and the rest of the CDR3 is filled in from the germline J gene. The rearrangement uses TRBV19 and TRBJ2-6, with TRBD1 matching 11 bases. This CDR3 has 17 residues. V was clipped by 5 bases and J by 4 bases; unmatched bases: 7. CDR1 LNHDA and CDR2 SQIVND come from the germline V gene (reference sequence). Partial CDR3 DNA: TGTGCCAGTAGTCTCGGACAGGGGGCCAGAGGGGCCAACGTC. Translated: CASSLGQGARGANV. Given in full, the CDR3 is CASSLGQGARGANVLTF.

This clone was seen repeatedly, ten times or more. The read ends 3 residues before the CDR3 terminus; that terminus is restored from the germline J gene. The chain uses TRBV20-1 and TRBJ2-7, with TRBD2 matching over 9 bases. This CDR3 has 14 amino acids. V was clipped by 6 bases and J by 0 bases; unmatched bases: 6. Germline CDR1 is DFQATT and CDR2 is SNEGSKA (reference sequence). Partial CDR3 DNA: TGCAGTGCGTTGACTAGCGGTTACTCCTACGAG. Translating gives CSALTSGYSYE. The entire CDR3 protein is CSALTSGYSYEQYF.

The table lists this clone with many counts. The sequenced fragment ends 3 residues before the CDR3 boundary, so the rest is inferred from the germline J gene. The chain is built from TRBV5-1 and TRBJ2-7; 7 nucleotides line up with TRBD1. J gave up 5 bases and V 7 bases, and 3 bases lay outside the gene matches. From germline, CDR1 is SGHRS and CDR2 YFSETQ. The CDR3 covers 11 residues. The CDR3 sequence: CASGQANEQYF. CDR3 DNA, as far as it was read: TGCGCCAGCGGACAGGCCAACGAG.

There are many counts of this clone. The CDR3 is cut off 3 residues early in the read; its end comes from the germline J gene. This rearrangement joins TRBV6-1 to TRBJ1-1; no firm D call. The CDR3 is 13 amino acids. Between the trimmed V and J ends, which lost 1 base and 6 bases, there was a span of 9 bases. Germline loops: CDR1 MNHNS, CDR2 SASEGT. This CDR3 is CASSEVIRAEAFF. CDR3 DNA, as far as it was read: TGTGCCAGCAGTGAAGTAATACGGGCTGAA.

This clone has a count of ten or more. At one of its ends the junction is not consistent with the germline gene, which may arise from a read error. The DNA ends 3 residues before the CDR3 does, and the rest of the CDR3 is filled in from the germline J gene. The chain has TRBV7-7 and TRBJ2-3; TRBD2 agrees at 13 bases. Germline CDR1 and CDR2: SSHAT and FNYEAQ (reference sequence). The CDR3 consists of 18 residues. The CDR3 sequence: CASSGGGLAGSDADTQYF. The part of the CDR3 DNA that was read is TGTGCTAGCAGCGGGGGGGGACTAGCGGGAAGTGATGCAGATACG.

This clone was seen ten or more times. The CDR3 extends 3 residues past the end of the read, so its final part is completed from the germline J gene. This chain joins TRBV2 and TRBJ2-7, with 10 positions matching TRBD2. This CDR3 is 15 amino acids long. V was clipped by 6 bases and J by 0 bases; unmatched bases: 5. The germline gives CDR1 SNHLY, CDR2 FYNNEI. The CDR3 is CASSPTSGSSYEQYF. CDR3 DNA, as far as it was read: TGTGCCAGCAGCCCGACTAGCGGGTCCTCCTACGAG.

This clone was seen only a few times. The CDR3 spells CASSLGRPVYEQYF. Partial CDR3 DNA: TGTGCCAGCAGTTTAGGGCGACCGGTCTACGAG. This chain links TRBV27 with TRBJ2-7; D gene ambiguous. Read data end 3 residues before the CDR3 end; the end is taken from the germline J gene. V lost 2 bases and J 3 bases, leaving 11 bases between the germline ends. The CDR3 is 14 residues long. CDR1 MNHEY and CDR2 SMNVEV come from the germline V gene (reference sequence).

Ten or more counts support this clone. The read ends 3 residues before the CDR3 terminus; that terminus is restored from the germline J gene. V gene TRBV19 combines with J gene TRBJ1-1; maybe TRBD1 (5 bases). Trimming cost V 5 bases and J 3 bases, with 7 bases left between them. CDR3 length: 12 residues. Germline lookup yields CDR1 LNHDA and CDR2 SQIVND (reference sequence). This CDR3 reads CASSRGDTEAFF. The CDR3 DNA, read in part, is TGTGCCAGTAGTCGGGGGGACACTGAA.

Many counts were recorded for this clone. With the read ending 3 residues before the CDR3 end, the germline J gene is used to fill in that end. The chain combines TRBV20-1 with TRBJ1-5; TRBD1 matches at 7 bases. Germline CDR1 reads DFQATT; CDR2 reads SNEGSKA (reference sequence). Trimming removed 2 bases from V and 6 bases from J; junction bases left unmatched: 4. The CDR3 consists of 13 residues. The CDR3: CSARQGESQPQHF. The sequenced CDR3 bases are TGCAGTGCTAGACAGGGGGAAAGTCAGCCC.

This clone came up many times. The read ends 3 residues before the CDR3 terminus; that terminus is restored from the germline J gene. This sequence joins TRBV5-1 and TRBJ1-1; D is undetermined. This CDR3 spans 13 amino acids. The V gene lost 7 bases and the J gene lost 1 base, with 11 bases spanning the gap. CDR1 is SGHRS, CDR2 YFSETQ, per germline. The sequenced CDR3 bases are TGCGCCAGCTCATTCGGGGAGAACACTGAA. It codes for CASSFGENTE. The whole CDR3 is CASSFGENTEAFF.

This clone was seen at least ten times. The sequenced part of the CDR3 DNA is TGTGCCAGCAGTGAAGAAGCCCGCCGCATCAATGAG. Protein product: CASSEEARRINE. The whole CDR3 protein is CASSEEARRINEQFF. V is TRBV6-1 and J is TRBJ2-1, with D unresolved. The read stops 3 residues short of the end of the CDR3; the missing end is completed from the germline J gene. Germline assignment: CDR1 MNHNS and CDR2 SASEGT. This CDR3 region has 15 residues. Trimming removed 1 base from V and 6 bases from J, with 13 bases in between.

This clone was counted at least ten times. The read ends 3 residues shy of where the CDR3 ends; the end is completed using the germline J gene. The V gene is TRBV7-2, the J gene TRBJ2-1, with 12 nucleotides matching TRBD2. V shed 9 bases, J shed 6 bases, and the junction held 3 bases outside the gene matches. CDR3 size: 13 residues. Looked up from germline, CDR1 is SGHTA and CDR2 is FQGNSA. The sequenced part of the CDR3 DNA is TGTGCCAGTAGACTAGCGGGAGTCAATGAG. It yields the protein CASRLAGVNE. The entire CDR3 is CASRLAGVNEQFF.